The 5 T cell receptor beta chains below all came from one sample that was sequenced in a study of T cells in women clearing cervical HPV infection. Repertoires were generated with immunoSEQ multiplex PCR, while TCRdb's copy carries only in-frame clones and drops some. The listing contains some 40,000 clones. Sample: blood buffy coat. The receptors here all came from a woman between 18 and 69 years old with a cervical HPV16 infection that either progressed to CIN3+ or cleared (not recorded which).

As for this clone: The read terminates 3 residues before the CDR3 end, so the remaining end is supplied by the germline J gene. The chain recombines TRBV2 with TRBJ2-5; 11 nucleotides match TRBD2. In germline, CDR1 is SNHLY, CDR2 FYNNEI. The V segment lost 6 bases and the J segment 1 base; nucleotides outside the gene matches: 7. CDR3 length equals 16 residues. This CDR3 reads CASSDRLAGPQETQYF. The covered CDR3 bases are TGTGCCAGCAGCGATCGACTAGCGGGGCCCCAAGAGACC.

A word on this clone: The CDR3 end is not reached by the read, which stops 3 residues before it; the germline J gene fills it in. The chain recombines TRBV6-2 or TRBV6-3 with TRBJ1-2; a weak D match, TRBD1 (6 bases). This CDR3 is 13 amino acids long. The germline V gene has CDR1 MNHEY and CDR2 SVGEGT. The CDR3 is CASSYTGIHDYTF. The CDR3 DNA, read in part, is TGTGCCAGCAGTTACACAGGGATCCACGAC.

On this clone itself: Compared with germline, one end of the junction differs, possibly owing to a read error. The sequenced fragment ends 3 residues before the CDR3 boundary, so the rest is inferred from the germline J gene. This specimen includes other DNA sequences encoding the same CDR3. The rearrangement links TRBV30 to TRBJ1-3; D possibly corresponds to TRBD1 (5 bases). The CDR3 runs to 14 residues. Germline V gene data show CDR1 as GTSNPN and CDR2 as SVGIG (reference sequence). The covered CDR3 bases are TGTGCCTGGAGTGCAGGGAACTCTGGAAACACA. Translated, it gives CAWSAGNSGNT. The full-length CDR3 reads as CAWSAGNSGNTIYF.

As for this clone: The CDR3 goes on 3 residues after the read ends, and that part is filled in from the germline J gene. V usage is TRBV4-1 and J usage is TRBJ1-4; a weak D match, TRBD1 (6 bases). CDR3 size: 16 residues. The germline CDR1 and CDR2 sequences are MGHRA and YSYEKL. Trimming took 5 bases from V and 5 from J, leaving 18 bases between them. The covered CDR3 bases are TGCGCCAGCAGCGAGGGGGTCGGTCAGGGAAATGAAAAA. Amino acid sequence: CASSEGVGQGNEK. The whole CDR3 protein reads CASSEGVGQGNEKLFF.

As for this clone: The read ends 3 residues early relative to the CDR3; the germline J gene fills the gap. The gene calls are TRBV20-1 and TRBJ2-1; D perhaps matches TRBD1 (5 bases). Germline V lookup: CDR1 DFQATT, CDR2 SNEGSKA (reference sequence). V was clipped by 6 bases and J by 4 bases, with 13 bases between them. The CDR3 totals 13 residues. CDR3 amino acids: CSALGHSYNEQFF. The covered CDR3 bases are TGCAGTGCCCTCGGACACTCGTACAATGAG.